This T cell receptor (beta chain) was captured by sequencing in a study of OX40 agonist ivuxolimab in advanced cancers. Study-wide results and caveats: People who partly responded at 0.1-3.0 mg/kg had some of the least clonal expansion seen. More expanded clones were found, on average, in CD8+ than in CD4+ T cells. Researchers did not establish what antigens the expanded peripheral T cells target.

About this clone: The antigen remains undetermined.

Researchers took blood at baseline, on cycle 4 day 1, and on cycle 7 day 1. Data came from immunoSEQ multiplex PCR; TCRdb stores just in-frame clones and leaves some out. The sample contains under 65,000 clones, about 86% of which appear only once. V shed 5 bases and J shed 0 bases, with 11 bases lying between them. CDR3 length: 15 residues. The germline V gene has CDR1 WSHSY and CDR2 SAAADI. This TCR derives from an adult with an advanced solid tumor such as melanoma, head and neck, liver or kidney cancer. Sequencing was performed on CD4+ or CD8+ T cells sorted from blood, taken in a trial of the OX40 agonist ivuxolimab. This sequence joins TRBV10-2 and TRBJ2-1, with D perhaps TRBD1 or TRBD2 (5 bases each). The CDR3 spells CASSRDPSSYNEQFF. The DNA of the CDR3 is TGCGCCAGCAGTCGGGACCCGAGCTCCTACAATGAGCAGTTCTTC.